These 19 T cell receptor beta chains were all obtained from the same sample, sequenced in a study of metastatic and nonmetastatic thyroid tumors. TCRdb reprocessed the PCR reads via MiXCR. The sample holds 64,000 or so clones; around 16% are singletons and the top ten take just under 9.5%. Among the patients, none had received any treatment before thyroid surgery. Input material: blood. The receptors here all came from a male donor with papillary thyroid cancer or a benign thyroid nodule (not recorded which). Some clones in this sample may be carry-over from other donors' samples.

This clone was seen at least ten times. The CDR3 loop is CASSPGTNTGELFF. The CDR3 DNA reads TGTGCCAGCAGCCCCGGGACTAACACCGGGGAGCTGTTTTTT. The chain is built from TRBV6-4 and TRBJ2-2, with D possibly matching TRBD2 (6 bases). From germline, CDR1 is MRHNA and CDR2 SNTAGT. This CDR3 is 14 amino acids long. The V end lost 6 bases, the J end lost 2 bases, and 10 bases lay between the germline ends.

In the case of this clone: A much larger clone lies one base from this, so it may be a read error. J is TRBJ2-5 and V is TRBV4-3, with D unclear. Germline V gene sequence: CDR1 LGHNA, CDR2 YSLEER. The CDR3 extends over 16 amino acids. V lost 0 bases and J 1 base, leaving 12 bases between the germline ends. The DNA of the CDR3 is TGCGCCAGCAGCCAAGATCCGGCGTGGACCCAAGAGACCCAGTACTTC. It encodes CASSQDPAWTQETQYF.

This clone came up many times. This chain uses TRBV5-1 with TRBJ1-1; D unclear. CDR3 length: 14 amino acids. The V end was cut by 0 bases, the J end by 0 bases, with 6 bases between. CDR1 SGHRS and CDR2 YFSETQ come from the germline V gene. CDR3 protein: CASSLGGLNTEAFF. CDR3 coding DNA: TGCGCCAGCAGCTTGGGAGGTCTGAACACTGAAGCTTTCTTT.

This clone was recorded at least ten times. Different DNA sequences within this sample yield the same CDR3. V usage is TRBV5-6 and J usage is TRBJ2-1; 9 nucleotides align to TRBD2. The CDR3 sequence is 15 residues long. CDR1 and CDR2 (germline): SGHDT, YYEEEE. After removal of 0 bases from V and 15 bases from J, the junction contained 13 bases not matched to a gene. CDR3 coding DNA: TGTGCCAGCAGCTTGGGACCGAGACTAGCGGCCAACGGGTTCTTC. Amino acids: CASSLGPRLAANGFF.

This clone was counted many times. The chain combines TRBV20-1 with TRBJ2-7; D unresolved. V lost 3 bases and J lost 0, with 27 bases in between. Germline CDR1 DFQATT, CDR2 SNEGSKA (reference sequence). The CDR3 length is 19 residues. CDR3 in amino acids: CSARARVFGGEVISYEQYF. CDR3 bases: TGCAGTGCTAGGGCTCGGGTATTCGGCGGCGAGGTGATCTCCTACGAGCAGTACTTC.

This clone has more than one count but fewer than ten. The chain carries TRBV6-4 and TRBJ2-1, with D uncertain. V lost 0 bases and J lost 3, with 9 bases in between. The germline V gene has CDR1 MRHNA and CDR2 SNTAGT. The CDR3 covers 15 residues. CDR3 nucleotide sequence: TGTGCCAGCAGTGACTCGACATGGTGCTACAATGAGCAGTTCTTC. Protein sequence: CASSDSTWCYNEQFF.

This clone was recorded many times. The J gene is TRBJ2-5, the V gene TRBV4-1, with 9 nucleotides matching TRBD2. Germline V gives CDR1 MGHRA, CDR2 YSYEKL. Trimming cost V 3 bases and J 5 bases; bases outside gene matches: 19. The CDR3 loop spans 19 amino acids. CDR3 sequence reads: CASSHPGLRGGAGLETQYF. CDR3 coding DNA: TGCGCCAGCAGCCACCCCGGACTCCGCGGGGGGGCTGGATTGGAGACCCAGTACTTC.

This clone was found many times. Written as DNA, the CDR3 is TGTGCCAGCAGTCCACATACCAGCAATCAGCCCCAGCATTTT. Its protein is CASSPHTSNQPQHF. The rearrangement joins TRBV28 to TRBJ1-5, with D unclear. Germline CDR1 reads MDHEN; CDR2 reads SYDVKM. The V and J ends lost 5 bases and 1 base respectively, with 9 bases between them. The CDR3 is 14 amino acids.

The rearrangement joins TRBV7-7 to TRBJ2-7, with D possibly being TRBD1 (6 bases). The CDR3 spans 17 residues. The germline V gene encodes CDR1 SSHAT and CDR2 FNYEAQ (reference sequence). CDR3: CASSLAVVQGKPYEQYV. The CDR3 DNA reads as TGTGCTAGCAGCTTAGCCGTGGTACAGGGAAAACCCTACGAGCAGTACGTC.

The sample holds many counts of this clone. This chain connects TRBV6-1 to TRBJ1-2, with D unresolved. The CDR3 covers 14 residues. Germline values: CDR1 MNHNS, CDR2 SASEGT. Between the trimmed V and J ends, which lost 10 bases and 5 bases, there was a span of 20 bases. In DNA, the CDR3 is TGTGCCACCCAAGGACCTCACAAAGCGTATGGCTACACCTTC. It translates to CATQGPHKAYGYTF.

Note on this clone: Given a much more abundant clone one base away, this may be a read error. The chain employs TRBV4-2 and TRBJ2-7; D is uncertain. The CDR3 sequence is 14 residues long. Germline CDR1 and CDR2: LGHNA and YNFKEQ. The V and J ends lost 3 bases and 6 bases respectively, with 15 bases between them. DNA of the CDR3: TGTGCCAGCAGCCAGGGCCCCCCCGCCCGCGAGCAGTACTTC. Its protein is CASSQGPPAREQYF.

This clone was seen at least ten times. V gene TRBV10-3 combines with J gene TRBJ1-2; 7 nucleotides line up with TRBD1. V gave up 6 bases and J gave up 6 bases; unmatched junction bases: 1. The CDR3 has 11 residues. Germline V gene sequence: CDR1 ENHRY, CDR2 SYGVKD. In nucleotides, the CDR3 is TGTGCCATCAGGACAGGGAATGGCTACACCTTC. It translates to CAIRTGNGYTF.

This clone was picked up many times. The chain uses TRBV9 and TRBJ2-5; 10 bases are a match to TRBD2. The germline CDR1 and CDR2 sequences are SGDLS and YYNGEE. This CDR3 spans 18 amino acids. Losses at the gene ends were 2 bases for V and 1 base for J; bases not matched to a gene: 11. DNA for the CDR3: TGTGCCAGCAGCGTCAGGCCTAGCGGGGGCCCAATCCAAGAGACCCAGTACTTC. Amino acids: CASSVRPSGGPIQETQYF.

V usage is TRBV20-1 and J usage is TRBJ1-5; D is ambiguous. V gave up 7 bases and J gave up 0 bases, with 10 bases separating them. This CDR3 region has 13 residues. CDR1 DFQATT and CDR2 SNEGSKA come from the germline V gene (reference sequence). The DNA of the CDR3 is TGCAGTGGGACGGAAGATAGCAATCAGCCCCAGCATTTT. Protein product: CSGTEDSNQPQHF.

This clone was seen many times. V gene TRBV7-9 combines with J gene TRBJ1-2, with TRBD1 matching over 10 bases. The CDR3 sequence is 14 residues long. In germline, CDR1 is SEHNR, CDR2 FQNEAQ (reference sequence). J was trimmed by 7 bases and V by 5 bases; bases with no gene match: 7. CDR3 nucleotide sequence: TGTGCCAGCAGCCAAGGACAGGGGGTAATTGGCTACACCTTC. Amino acids: CASSQGQGVIGYTF.

This clone was found many times. V and J are TRBV3-1 and TRBJ1-2; weak D call: TRBD1 (5 bases). Germline V gives CDR1 LGHDT, CDR2 YNNKEL (reference sequence). CDR3 length: 17 residues. V lost 0 bases and J 1 base, leaving 15 bases between the germline ends. CDR3 nucleotides: TGTGCCAGCAGCCAAGAAGGATGGGGACCGAGTAACTATGGCTACACCTTC. Its protein is CASSQEGWGPSNYGYTF.

There are many counts of this clone. Other DNA sequences in the sample encode the same CDR3. This rearrangement joins TRBV9 to TRBJ2-2; D may be TRBD1 or TRBD2 (5 bases each). This CDR3 has 15 amino acids. Germline loops: CDR1 SGDLS, CDR2 YYNGEE. Trimming took off 0 bases at V and 5 bases at J, with 11 bases between the two ends. In DNA form, the CDR3 reads TGTGCCAGCAGCGTAGGTGGGGGAAGGACCGGGGAGCTGTTTTTT. Amino acids: CASSVGGGRTGELFF.

The chain is built from TRBV2 and TRBJ2-3; D call uncertain. Germline CDR1 and CDR2: SNHLY and FYNNEI. The CDR3 has 13 residues. Trimming removed 8 bases from V and 1 base from J, with 10 bases in between. The CDR3 loop is CASAYRGTDTQYF. CDR3 sequence (DNA): TGTGCCAGCGCTTACAGAGGCACAGATACGCAGTATTTT.

At least ten counts were recorded for this clone. The chain carries TRBV19 and TRBJ2-2, with 9 bases identical to TRBD1. V dropped 8 bases and J dropped 2; count of bases not matched to a gene: 9. CDR1 and CDR2 (germline): LNHDA, SQIVND (reference sequence). This CDR3 has 16 amino acids. CDR3 nucleotide sequence: TGTGCCAGTTCCCGAGGGACAGGGCTTAACACCGGGGAGCTGTTTTTT. Protein product: CASSRGTGLNTGELFF.